One sample yielded the 26 T cell receptor beta chains listed below, sequenced in a study of T cells in Graves' hyperthyroidism and ophthalmopathy. Amplification targeted TCR beta CDR3 regions from RNA transcripts. HTBI primers were employed in a first-round RT-PCR of the TCR CDR3. Using its own MiXCR run on the multiplex PCR reads, TCRdb lists one record per CDR3 protein. This table has roughly 500,000 distinct CDR3 sequences, 46% appearing once. Sequences were obtained from peripheral blood or thyroid tissue (not recorded which). Receptors were obtained from an adult woman with Graves' disease, either hyperthyroidism or ophthalmopathy (not recorded which).

This chain joins TRBV7-8 and TRBJ1-6, with 8 bases aligning to TRBD1. Germline assignment: CDR1 SGHVS and CDR2 FQNEAQ. The CDR3 covers 14 residues. The V and J ends lost 5 bases and 8 bases, in that order; junction bases with no gene match: 5. CDR3 protein: CASSRAGGYSPLHF. In nucleotides, the CDR3 is TGTGCCAGCAGCCGGGCAGGGGGCTATTCACCCCTCCACTTT.

Many counts were recorded for this clonotype. This chain joins TRBV19 and TRBJ2-7; D is uncertain. CDR1 and CDR2 (germline): LNHDA, SQIVND (reference sequence). The CDR3 is made up of 13 amino acids. Between the trimmed V and J ends, which lost 3 bases and 3 bases, there was a span of 9 bases. The CDR3 loop is CASSIRARYEQYF. The DNA of the CDR3 is TGTGCCAGTAGTATCCGCGCTCGCTACGAGCAGTACTTC.

This clonotype was seen once. This sequence joins TRBV30 and TRBJ2-7; D gene unclear. V was shortened by 1 base and J by 2 bases, with 6 bases between the two germline ends. The CDR3 spans 12 residues. Germline loops: CDR1 GTSNPN, CDR2 SVGIG (reference sequence). CDR3 DNA sequence: TGTGCCTGGAGTGCCAGCCCCTACGAGCAGTACTTC. Translation gives CAWSASPYEQYF.

This clonotype was detected many times. CDR3 sequence reads: CASSVGGETQYF. The CDR3 DNA sequence: TGTGCCAGCAGCGTAGGTGGGGAGACCCAGTACTTC. The chain uses TRBV9 and TRBJ2-5; D remains ambiguous. From germline, CDR1 is SGDLS and CDR2 YYNGEE. V lost 0 bases to trimming and J lost 5 bases, with 5 bases between them. There are 12 residues in the CDR3. The full variable domain, in which reference TRBV9 and TRBJ2-5 provide the parts outside the CDR3, is DSGVTQTPKHLITATGQRVTLRCSPRSGDLSVYWYQQSLDQGLQFLIQYYNGEERAKGNILERFSAQQFPDLHSELNLSSLELGDSALYFCASSVGGETQYFGPGTRLLVL.

The chain links TRBV15 to TRBJ1-4, with a tentative D call TRBD1 (5 bases). The CDR3 has 13 amino acids. Germline V lookup: CDR1 LNHNV, CDR2 YYDKDF (reference sequence). The V end lost 4 bases, the J end lost 6 bases, and 9 bases lay between the germline ends. CDR3 sequence reads: CATSTGYDEKLFF. The CDR3 DNA reads TGTGCCACCAGCACAGGGTATGATGAAAAACTGTTTTTT.

This clonotype showed up just once. It is unclear where the CDR3 begins or ends on the DNA, so no DNA is shown, and the CDR3 is as TCRdb lists it. V and J are TRBV5-1 and TRBJ2-2; the table names TRBD1, a call not compared with the DNA. CDR1 is SGHRS and CDR2 is YFSETQ in the germline V gene. The CDR3 region is 15 residues in length, termini included. The CDR3 protein is CASFQGQGAPGSCFF.

In its sample, this clonotype was seen many times. The J gene is TRBJ1-2, the V gene TRBV20-1; D possibly corresponds to TRBD1 (5 bases). Germline V gives CDR1 DFQATT, CDR2 SNEGSKA (reference sequence). This CDR3 comprises 14 residues. Deletions cut 0 bases from V and 3 bases from J, with 11 bases between. The CDR3 nucleotides read TGCAGTGCTAGAGATCGGCAGGGACACTATGGCTACACCTTC. It is translated as CSARDRQGHYGYTF.

The chain employs TRBV9 and TRBJ2-3; D not resolved. V gave up 3 bases and J gave up 6 bases, with 14 bases separating them. CDR1 SGDLS and CDR2 YYNGEE come from the germline V gene. CDR3 length equals 14 residues. DNA for the CDR3: TGTGCCAGCAGCGGAAGGGCTGGTGGGGATACGCAGTATTTT. This encodes CASSGRAGGDTQYF.

In regard to this clonotype: One base separates it from a far larger clone, so it is likely a read error. J is TRBJ2-7 and V is TRBV7-3, with 9 bases aligning to TRBD1. The junction had 2 bases not matched to a gene; V was cut back by 2 bases and J by 3 bases. Germline CDR1 is SGHTA and CDR2 is FQGTGA. This CDR3 comprises 14 residues. CDR3 DNA sequence: TGTGCCAGCAGCTTACGGGACAGGGACTACGAGCAGTACTTC. It yields the protein CASSLRDRDYEQYF.

This clonotype was observed a few times. The chain couples TRBV7-9 to TRBJ1-5, with 9 bases matching TRBD1. The CDR3 contains 17 residues. Unmatched junction bases numbered 9, after V lost 1 base and J lost 5 bases. Germline CDR1 reads SEHNR; CDR2 reads FQNEAQ (reference sequence). This CDR3 reads CASSLGDRGFSDQPQHF. The CDR3 nucleotides are TGTGCCAGCAGCTTAGGAGACAGGGGGTTTAGTGATCAGCCCCAGCATTTT.

There are many counts of this clonotype. This sequence joins TRBV5-1 and TRBJ1-1; no clear D gene. CDR1 and CDR2 from the germline V gene are SGHRS and YFSETQ. V was pared by 1 base and J by 3 bases, with 16 bases between. CDR3 length: 16 amino acids. CDR3 in DNA: TGCGCCAGCAGCTTGTGGGTAGGCGCAGCGGACACTGAAGCTTTCTTT. This sequence encodes CASSLWVGAADTEAFF.

This clonotype was seen a few times. The chain carries TRBV29-1 and TRBJ1-1; D uncertain. Looked up from germline, CDR1 is SQVTM and CDR2 is ANQGSEA. V lost 4 bases and J 1 base, leaving 4 bases between the germline ends. CDR3 length equals 11 residues. The CDR3 coding sequence is TGCAGCGTTGTCAAGAACACTGAAGCTTTCTTT. Its protein product is CSVVKNTEAFF.

The chain combines TRBV2 with TRBJ2-7; no definite D call. The CDR3 has 14 amino acids. In germline, CDR1 is SNHLY, CDR2 FYNNEI. V was trimmed by 4 bases and J by 0 bases, leaving 10 bases between them. CDR3 nucleotides: TGTGCCAGCAGTGTAGCAAGGAGCTCCTACGAGCAGTACTTC. It is translated as CASSVARSSYEQYF.

Note on this clonotype: This clone may be a read error of a much larger clone one base away. The V call is TRBV7-2, the J call TRBJ1-2; 10 bases agree with TRBD1. Germline values: CDR1 SGHTA, CDR2 FQGNSA. CDR3 length: 14 residues. V lost 4 bases, J lost 6 bases, and 5 bases stayed unmatched. CDR3 sequence: CASSSPGQGNGYTF. The CDR3 DNA sequence: TGTGCCAGCAGCTCTCCGGGACAGGGGAATGGCTACACCTTC. The entire variable domain, with the rest obtained from reference TRBV7-2 and TRBJ1-2, is as follows: GAGVSQSPSNKVTEKGKDVELRCDPISGHTALYWYRQSLGQGLEFLIYFQGNSAPDKSGLPSDRFSAERTGGSVSTLTIQRTQQEDSAVYLCASSSPGQGNGYTFGSGTRLTVV.

The rearrangement links TRBV7-2 to TRBJ2-7, with D possibly TRBD2 on 6 matching bases. Germline values: CDR1 SGHTA, CDR2 FQGNSA. The CDR3 covers 15 residues. V lost 5 bases to trimming and J lost 0 bases, with 14 bases between them. CDR3 in amino acids: CASSQRGLRSYEQYF. Here the CDR3 DNA reads TGTGCCAGCAGCCAAAGGGGACTGCGCTCCTACGAGCAGTACTTC.

The chain has TRBV19 and TRBJ1-5; 7 positions match TRBD1. In germline, CDR1 is LNHDA, CDR2 SQIVND (reference sequence). The CDR3 spans 15 residues. Germline trimming cut 4 bases from V and 6 bases from J; bases unmatched to any gene: 9. CDR3 nucleotides: TGTGCCAGTAGTACCAGGGGGGGTCCGGGTCAGCCCCAGCATTTT. Protein product: CASSTRGGPGQPQHF.

There are many counts of this clonotype. V is TRBV5-6 and J is TRBJ2-7; D remains unclear. V lost 6 bases to trimming and J lost 2 bases, with 9 bases between them. Germline V lookup: CDR1 SGHDT, CDR2 YYEEEE. This CDR3 contains 12 residues. CDR3 nucleotides: TGTGCCAGCAATGGACGGACCTACGAGCAGTACTTC. Amino acid sequence: CASNGRTYEQYF.

The chain joins TRBV2 to TRBJ2-3; 8 bases are a match to TRBD2. CDR1 SNHLY and CDR2 FYNNEI come from the germline V gene. J was trimmed by 4 bases and V by 3 bases; bases with no gene match: 6. This CDR3 has 15 residues. The CDR3 sequence: CASSESGSRPDTQYF. CDR3 coding DNA: TGTGCCAGCAGTGAGAGCGGGAGTAGGCCAGATACGCAGTATTTT.

This clonotype was seen ten or more times. The chain combines TRBV15 with TRBJ1-5, with D possibly being TRBD1 (5 bases). Trimming removed 0 bases from V and 6 bases from J, with 9 bases in between. This CDR3 region has 14 residues. Germline CDR1 LNHNV, CDR2 YYDKDF (reference sequence). The CDR3 coding sequence is TGTGCCACCAGCAGAGATGGGGGACGTCAGCCCCAGCATTTT. This gives the protein CATSRDGGRQPQHF.

This clonotype was counted a few times. The chain combines TRBV20-1 with TRBJ2-1; 8 bases line up with TRBD2. Unmatched junction bases numbered 10, after V lost 3 bases and J lost 6 bases. CDR3 length: 15 amino acids. CDR1 is DFQATT and CDR2 is SNEGSKA in the germline V gene (reference sequence). The CDR3 region has the DNA TGCAGTGCTAGTCAGGCCGCAACTAGCGGCAATGAGCAGTTCTTC. Protein sequence: CSASQAATSGNEQFF.

This clonotype was observed a handful of times. The V call is TRBV5-5, the J call TRBJ1-2; D gene uncertain. The germline gives CDR1 SGHKS, CDR2 YYEKEE (reference sequence). V lost 5 bases to trimming and J lost 8 bases, with 13 bases between them. CDR3 length: 12 amino acids. CDR3 region: CASSVGRRGYTF. CDR3 nucleotide sequence: TGTGCCAGCAGTGTCGGACGAAGGGGCTACACCTTC.

As to this clonotype: The CDR3 does not close with the conserved phenylalanine or tryptophan, likely indicating a read error. V and J are TRBV6-6 and TRBJ2-7; D may be TRBD2 (5 bases). The CDR3 extends over 13 amino acids. CDR1 MNHNY and CDR2 SVGAGI come from the germline V gene (reference sequence). Trimming cost V 6 bases and J 4 bases, with 13 bases left between them. CDR3 sequence reads: CASSDNPGYEQYY. The CDR3 DNA reads as TGTGCCAGCAGCGATAACCCGGGGTACGAGCAGTACTAC.

This chain links TRBV7-4 with TRBJ2-7; D might be TRBD1 (6 bases). The ends were cut back, 8 bases at V and 2 bases at J, with 16 bases in the middle. The germline CDR1 and CDR2 sequences are SGHVT and SQSDAQ. CDR3 size: 14 residues. CDR3 sequence reads: CASSGAGSPYEQYF. The CDR3 nucleotides read TGTGCCAGCTCAGGGGCCGGAAGTCCCTACGAGCAGTACTTC.

V and J are TRBV20-1 and TRBJ1-2; 10 bases fit TRBD1. V trimming: 5 bases; J trimming: 8 bases; junction bases outside the gene matches: 11. From germline, CDR1 is DFQATT and CDR2 SNEGSKA (reference sequence). The CDR3 is 14 residues long. Here the CDR3 reads CSAPHPTGGYGYTF. The CDR3 region has the DNA TGCAGTGCTCCACACCCGACAGGGGGCTACGGCTACACCTTC.

This clonotype was counted many times. This chain links TRBV7-8 with TRBJ1-1; perhaps TRBD1 as D (5 bases). V lost 1 base and J 0 bases, leaving 12 bases between the germline ends. The CDR3 sequence is 16 residues long. Germline V gene data show CDR1 as SGHVS and CDR2 as FQNEAQ. CDR3 residues: CASSLGAQGLNTEAFF. The DNA for the CDR3 is TGTGCCAGCAGCTTAGGGGCTCAGGGCCTGAACACTGAAGCTTTCTTT.

The chain employs TRBV10-3 and TRBJ2-7; 13 bases fit TRBD2. In germline, CDR1 is ENHRY, CDR2 SYGVKD. The CDR3 contains 13 residues. J was trimmed by 4 bases and V by 10 bases; bases with no gene match: 4. Here the CDR3 reads CATRLAGGYEQYF. The CDR3 region has the DNA TGTGCCACCCGACTAGCGGGGGGATACGAGCAGTACTTC.